This entry describes one TCR beta chain. Its specificity is not known. The source of the sample is a study of T-cell reconstitution after alpha-beta-depleted transplantation in children. The CDR3 loop spans 14 amino acids. Per germline, CDR1 SEHNR and CDR2 FQNEAQ (reference sequence). J was trimmed by 4 bases and V by 2 bases; bases with no gene match: 3. General observations from the study: Diversity of TCRbeta at day 60 was high in some patients, arising from surviving recipient T cells and thymic progenitors. T-cell counts and diversity at one year following transplant were attributed mainly to newly produced T cells. Several hundred rapidly expanded clones from non-depleted graft cells reportedly supplied alpha-beta T cells about two months post-transplant.

It was with unique molecular identifiers that the TCRbeta library was prepared. TCRdb used MiXCR to reprocess the PCR reads, holding one entry per CDR3 protein. The data show around 440,000 distinct CDR3 sequences, roughly 16% seen once. This receptor was identified in a boy under two years old who had a stem cell transplant for Wiskott-Aldrich syndrome, so the T cells may come from the graft donor. The material was PBMCs, mostly from graft donor cells, obtained 360 days after TCRalphabeta/CD19-depleted stem cell transplant. The rearrangement links TRBV7-9 to TRBJ1-2, with 8 bases matching TRBD1. The CDR3 nucleotides read TGTGCCAGCAGCTTATCGGGACAGGTCTATGGCTACACCTTC. This translates into CASSLSGQVYGYTF. Complete variable domain (other parts from reference TRBV7-9 and TRBJ1-2): DTGVSQNPRHKITKRGQNVTFRCDPISEHNRLYWYRQTLGQGPEFLTYFQNEAQLEKSRLLSDRFSAERPKGSFSTLEIQRTEQGDSAMYLCASSLSGQVYGYTFGSGTRLTVV.